The clone carrying this TCR beta chain has a handful of counts. The antigen is undetermined. The data belong to a study of blood T cells in healthy people across ages. Study-level points and caveats: Both higher diversity and more naive CD4+ cells marked long-lived donors when set against aged donors.

V shed 2 bases and J 9 bases; nucleotides not matched to a gene: 12. This CDR3 is built from 16 residues. A second about 6 to 12 cycle PCR used barcoded and J-beta primers. TCRdb re-analysed the 5' RACE reads in MiXCR, keeping a single row per CDR3 protein. The table records hundreds of thousands of distinct CDR3 sequences, about 42% of them present only once. The gene calls are TRBV12-3 or TRBV12-4 and TRBJ2-1, with 8 nucleotides matching TRBD1. Sequencing was carried out using blood. This clonotype was sampled from a man aged 80 or over in good health. The CDR3 region has the DNA TGTGCCAGCAGTTTACCCCCAGGGGGCCAGCTCGGTGAGCAGTTCTTC. Protein sequence: CASSLPPGGQLGEQFF.